These 32 T cell receptor beta chains originate from one sample sequenced in a study of cytomegalovirus exposure and HLA in healthy donors. TCRdb's table, derived via immunoSEQ multiplex PCR, lists solely in-frame clones and lacks some. The sample lists roughly 350,000 clones, 86% occurring once. Sequenced: PBMCs. These receptors originate from a woman under 30 in good health and CMV-seronegative.

The rearrangement links TRBV27 to TRBJ2-7; 8 nucleotides align to TRBD1. Germline CDR1 and CDR2: MNHEY and SMNVEV (reference sequence). V shed 0 bases and J 2 bases; nucleotides not matched to a gene: 6. This CDR3 is built from 16 residues. CDR3 loop: CASSLSMGQATYEQYF. DNA for the CDR3: TGTGCCAGCAGTTTATCGATGGGACAGGCCACCTACGAGCAGTACTTC.

The CDR3 sequence is CASSAGLADYEQYF. CDR3 DNA: TGTGCCAGCAGCGCTGGGCTAGCGGACTACGAGCAGTACTTC. This chain connects TRBV2 to TRBJ2-7; 7 nucleotides agree with TRBD2. The CDR3 is made up of 14 amino acids. Germline trimming cut 6 bases from V and 3 bases from J; bases unmatched to any gene: 8. The germline gives CDR1 SNHLY, CDR2 FYNNEI.

The chain combines TRBV27 with TRBJ1-1; D might be TRBD1 (6 bases). Germline CDR1 MNHEY, CDR2 SMNVEV (reference sequence). The CDR3 extends over 15 amino acids. V was pared by 6 bases and J by 0 bases, with 14 bases between. In DNA form, the CDR3 reads TGTGCCAGCAGCGAGGTTGGGGACATGAACACTGAAGCTTTCTTT. This encodes CASSEVGDMNTEAFF.

This sequence joins TRBV7-8 and TRBJ1-5; D is unclear. Per the germline V gene, CDR1 is SGHVS and CDR2 is FQNEAQ. CDR3 length: 15 amino acids. V lost 5 bases to trimming and J lost 2 bases, with 13 bases between them. The CDR3 reads CASSTSGVGNQPQHF. The CDR3 DNA follows: TGTGCCAGCAGCACTAGTGGGGTTGGCAATCAGCCCCAGCATTTT.

The chain uses TRBV11-2 and TRBJ2-7; perhaps TRBD2 as D (5 bases). V shed 1 base and J shed 5 bases, with 9 bases lying between them. The germline gives CDR1 SGHAT, CDR2 FQNNGV. The CDR3 length is 13 residues. CDR3 protein: CASSLVEGHEQYF. In DNA form, the CDR3 reads TGTGCCAGCAGCTTAGTCGAGGGCCACGAGCAGTACTTC.

This clone was found a few times. V is TRBV10-3 and J is TRBJ2-3, with TRBD2 identical over 7 bases. Trimming at V came to 9 bases and at J to 3 bases, leaving 12 bases not matched to a gene. The CDR3 contains 15 residues. Germline-derived CDR1 and CDR2 are ENHRY and SYGVKD. As DNA, the CDR3 is TGTGCCATTGGGGGGGGTAGCTCTAAGACAGATACGCAGTATTTT. This gives the protein CAIGGGSSKTDTQYF.

The V call is TRBV2, the J call TRBJ1-2; 9 nucleotides match TRBD1. V lost 7 bases, J lost 8 bases, and 11 bases stayed unmatched. There are 14 residues in the CDR3. Germline assignment: CDR1 SNHLY and CDR2 FYNNEI. This CDR3 reads CASNEGDRAPGYTF. CDR3 nucleotides: TGTGCCAGCAACGAAGGGGACAGGGCGCCCGGCTACACCTTC.

The chain couples TRBV9 to TRBJ2-1; D may be TRBD2 (5 bases). The V gene's germline CDR1 is SGDLS and CDR2 YYNGEE. Trimming took off 0 bases at V and 9 bases at J, with 16 bases between the two ends. The CDR3 length is 15 residues. In DNA form, the CDR3 reads TGTGCCAGCAGCGTAGGGAACGTAGGGAGCGGTGAGCAGTTCTTC. It specifies CASSVGNVGSGEQFF.

This clone was seen more than once but under ten times. The gene calls are TRBV2 and TRBJ2-1; 7 positions agree with TRBD2. J gave up 5 bases and V 10 bases, and 8 bases lay outside the gene matches. Germline lookup yields CDR1 SNHLY and CDR2 FYNNEI. The CDR3 runs 13 residues. CDR3 amino acids: CANLRLADNEQFF. The CDR3 DNA is TGTGCCAATCTCCGCCTAGCGGACAATGAGCAGTTCTTC.

The chain recombines TRBV6-5 with TRBJ2-3, with 11 nucleotides matching TRBD2. The CDR3 consists of 16 residues. The J segment lost 6 bases and the V segment lost 2 bases, leaving 7 bases of the junction unmatched. Germline V gene lookup returns CDR1 MNHEY and CDR2 SVGAGI. For the CDR3, the DNA is TGTGCCAGCAGTTACGTTTCGGCTAGCGGGAGGGATACGCAGTATTTT. Protein product: CASSYVSASGRDTQYF.

The V and J genes are TRBV4-1 and TRBJ1-2; D is unclear. V dropped 3 bases and J dropped 7 bases, with 15 bases sitting between them. The CDR3 length is 14 residues. Germline CDR1 MGHRA, CDR2 YSYEKL. The CDR3 DNA reads as TGCGCCAGCAGCCACCGAGGGATATGGGCTGGCTACACCTTC. Translation: CASSHRGIWAGYTF.

J is TRBJ2-1 and V is TRBV13; 10 bases agree with TRBD1. This CDR3 comprises 18 residues. The germline V gene encodes CDR1 PRHDT and CDR2 FYEKMQ (reference sequence). J was trimmed by 7 bases and V by 5 bases; bases with no gene match: 17. CDR3 sequence: CASSRPAPGQGFLNEQFF. The CDR3 coding sequence is TGTGCCAGCAGCCGACCTGCCCCGGGACAGGGGTTCTTGAATGAGCAGTTCTTC.

The chain has TRBV6-5 and TRBJ1-5, with 7 nucleotides matching TRBD1. Germline CDR1 and CDR2: MNHEY and SVGAGI. The V segment lost 5 bases and the J segment 4 bases; nucleotides outside the gene matches: 5. This CDR3 is 14 amino acids long. The CDR3 nucleotides read TGTGCCAGCAGTAGGGACAGAAGAAATCAGCCCCAGCATTTT. Its protein product is CASSRDRRNQPQHF.

The rearrangement joins TRBV11-2 to TRBJ2-7; weak D call: TRBD2 (5 bases). The V gene lost 4 bases and the J gene lost 7 bases, with 11 bases spanning the gap. Looked up from germline, CDR1 is SGHAT and CDR2 is FQNNGV. CDR3 length equals 12 residues. CDR3 sequence: CASSSGVLEQYF. As DNA, the CDR3 is TGTGCCAGCAGCTCCGGGGTCCTAGAGCAGTACTTC.

The gene calls are TRBV5-6 and TRBJ1-5, with a possible D match to TRBD1 (6 bases). CDR1 and CDR2 (germline): SGHDT, YYEEEE. Trimming left V 2 bases short and J 0 bases short, with 12 bases between. The CDR3 runs 16 residues. The CDR3 region is CASSFRPGASNQPQHF. The CDR3 nucleotides are TGTGCCAGCAGCTTTCGGCCAGGGGCTAGCAATCAGCCCCAGCATTTT.

This chain connects TRBV28 to TRBJ2-7; no firm D call. This CDR3 region has 12 residues. In germline, CDR1 is MDHEN, CDR2 SYDVKM. The V end lost 6 bases, the J end lost 4 bases, and 10 bases lay between the germline ends. CDR3 protein: CASSLYWYEQYF. DNA for the CDR3: TGTGCCAGCAGCCTATACTGGTACGAGCAGTACTTC. The full variable domain, completed using reference TRBV28 and TRBJ2-7, is DVKVTQSSRYLVKRTGEKVFLECVQDMDHENMFWYRQDPGLGLRLIYFSYDVKMKEKGDIPEGYSVSREKKERFSLILESASTNQTSMYLCASSLYWYEQYFGPGTRLTVT.

The chain carries TRBV18 and TRBJ2-1; 13 bases agree with TRBD2. The J segment lost 0 bases and the V segment lost 6 bases, leaving 8 bases of the junction unmatched. Germline V gives CDR1 KGHSH, CDR2 LQKENI. The CDR3 totals 18 residues. The CDR3 sequence: CASSPGTSGKSSYNEQFF. The CDR3, as DNA: TGTGCCAGCTCCCCCGGGACTAGCGGGAAGAGCTCCTACAATGAGCAGTTCTTC.

This clone was counted only a few times. The chain couples TRBV5-6 to TRBJ1-1, with TRBD1 as a possible D gene (6 bases). Looked up from germline, CDR1 is SGHDT and CDR2 is YYEEEE. The V end lost 2 bases, the J end lost 2 bases, and 13 bases lay between the germline ends. This CDR3 comprises 15 residues. CDR3 bases: TGTGCCAGCAGCTTCCAGACAGGACCAAACACTGAAGCTTTCTTT. Its protein product is CASSFQTGPNTEAFF.

This clone has a single count. This chain connects TRBV5-1 to TRBJ1-1; D possibly corresponds to TRBD1 (5 bases). The germline V gene has CDR1 SGHRS and CDR2 YFSETQ. This CDR3 is built from 16 residues. V shed 6 bases and J shed 4 bases, with 22 bases lying between them. The CDR3 DNA follows: TGCGCCAGCAAGGATGGGATAGGGGACTGGGGCACTGAAGCTTTCTTT. Its protein is CASKDGIGDWGTEAFF.

The genes are TRBV14 and TRBJ1-2, with D unclear. Germline values: CDR1 SGHDN, CDR2 FVKESK. Between the trimmed V and J ends, which lost 6 bases and 3 bases, there was a span of 8 bases. The CDR3 runs to 12 residues. CDR3 sequence reads: CASSFGYYGYTF. As DNA, the CDR3 is TGTGCCAGCAGTTTTGGCTACTATGGCTACACCTTC.

This sequence joins TRBV7-3 and TRBJ2-5; the D gene is possibly TRBD1 (6 bases). Trimming took 2 bases from V and 3 from J, leaving 10 bases between them. This CDR3 region has 14 residues. CDR1 SGHTA and CDR2 FQGTGA come from the germline V gene. CDR3 bases: TGTGCCAGCAGCTTATCCCGGACAGAAGAGACCCAGTACTTC. It translates to CASSLSRTEETQYF.

This clone was seen more than once but under ten times. The chain joins TRBV7-6 to TRBJ2-7; 9 bases fit TRBD1. The CDR3 is 16 residues long. Germline assignment: CDR1 SGHVS and CDR2 FNYEAQ. V was pared by 0 bases and J by 3 bases, with 6 bases of the junction left unmatched. CDR3: CASSLAETGGDYEQYF. CDR3 DNA sequence: TGTGCCAGCAGCTTAGCGGAGACAGGGGGAGACTACGAGCAGTACTTC. The full variable domain, with the rest looked up from reference TRBV7-6 and TRBJ2-7, is GAGVSQSPRYKVTKRGQDVALRCDPISGHVSLYWYRQALGQGPEFLTYFNYEAQQDKSGLPNDRFSAERPEGSISTLTIQRTEQRDSAMYRCASSLAETGGDYEQYFGPGTRLTVT.

The gene calls are TRBV6-1 and TRBJ2-5; D may be TRBD1 (5 bases). V shed 3 bases and J shed 5 bases, with 10 bases lying between them. Germline CDR1 reads MNHNS; CDR2 reads SASEGT. The CDR3 sequence is 13 residues long. This chain's CDR3 is CASSDGAQETQYF. The CDR3 bases are TGTGCCAGCAGTGATGGGGCCCAGGAGACCCAGTACTTC.

The chain employs TRBV2 and TRBJ2-4; 8 nucleotides match TRBD1. The CDR3 runs to 13 residues. From germline, CDR1 is SNHLY and CDR2 FYNNEI. V lost 7 bases and J lost 9; bases outside the gene matches: 8. CDR3 in amino acids: CASTGQGKGIQYF. CDR3 DNA: TGTGCCAGCACTGGACAGGGAAAGGGCATTCAGTACTTC.

The chain is built from TRBV9 and TRBJ2-7; TRBD2 aligns across 8 bases. There are 15 residues in the CDR3. J was trimmed by 7 bases and V by 0 bases; bases with no gene match: 9. Per the germline V gene, CDR1 is SGDLS and CDR2 is YYNGEE. CDR3 loop: CASSVVPAGAKEQYF. The CDR3 nucleotides read TGTGCCAGCAGCGTAGTACCAGCGGGAGCTAAAGAGCAGTACTTC.

The rearrangement links TRBV6-5 to TRBJ2-1; a possible D gene is TRBD2 (5 bases). V was trimmed by 2 bases and J by 10 bases, leaving 15 bases between them. Germline-derived CDR1 and CDR2 are MNHEY and SVGAGI. The CDR3 runs 14 residues. CDR3 nucleotide sequence: TGTGCCAGCAGTTACGGGCTAGCAGGAGGCGAGCAGTTCTTC. Protein sequence: CASSYGLAGGEQFF.

The rearrangement uses TRBV29-1 and TRBJ2-3; D not resolved. Germline CDR1 SQVTM, CDR2 ANQGSEA. Trimming took off 8 bases at V and 5 bases at J, with 20 bases between the two ends. This CDR3 is built from 14 residues. This CDR3 is CSPWVHSPGDTQYF. The CDR3 region has the DNA TGCAGCCCTTGGGTCCACAGCCCCGGAGATACGCAGTATTTT.

The chain recombines TRBV18 with TRBJ1-1, with 9 bases lining up with TRBD1. Trimming cost V 0 bases and J 6 bases; bases outside gene matches: 14. The CDR3 has 18 amino acids. The germline V gene has CDR1 KGHSH and CDR2 LQKENI. Written as DNA, the CDR3 is TGTGCCAGCTCACCACCGAATCACGGACAGGGGTTGTCGGCTGAAGCTTTCTTT. This sequence encodes CASSPPNHGQGLSAEAFF.

The chain links TRBV4-3 to TRBJ2-5, with D possibly matching TRBD2 (6 bases). The V gene's germline CDR1 is LGHNA and CDR2 YSLEER. The CDR3 has 15 amino acids. Trimming removed 4 bases at V and 1 base at J, with 13 bases between. CDR3 region: CASSRRRGLQETQYF. The CDR3 DNA reads TGCGCCAGCAGCCGCCGGAGGGGTCTCCAAGAGACCCAGTACTTC.

This clone has just one count. The chain is built from TRBV6-1 and TRBJ2-2, with TRBD2 matching over 7 bases. With 5 bases clipped from V and 12 bases from J, the junction kept 9 bases outside the gene matches. CDR1 is MNHNS, CDR2 SASEGT, per germline. CDR3 length: 13 residues. In DNA form, the CDR3 reads TGTGCCAGCAGTCCTCGCGCGGGGGAAAAGCTGTTTTTT. It specifies CASSPRAGEKLFF.

CDR3: CASSSPGLADSYEQYF. CDR3 nucleotide sequence: TGTGCCAGCAGTTCACCGGGACTAGCGGACTCCTACGAGCAGTACTTC. V usage is TRBV28 and J usage is TRBJ2-7; 11 bases line up with TRBD2. Trimming removed 4 bases from V and 0 bases from J; junction bases left unmatched: 5. Germline CDR1 is MDHEN and CDR2 is SYDVKM. The CDR3 is 16 amino acids.

This clone was detected only once. The rearrangement joins TRBV10-3 to TRBJ1-5; 7 nucleotides line up with TRBD1. The CDR3 runs to 15 residues. The J segment lost 6 bases and the V segment lost 2 bases, leaving 7 bases of the junction unmatched. Germline-derived CDR1 and CDR2 are ENHRY and SYGVKD. The CDR3 is CAISETDREAQPQHF. The CDR3 nucleotides are TGTGCCATCAGTGAGACCGACAGGGAGGCTCAGCCCCAGCATTTT.